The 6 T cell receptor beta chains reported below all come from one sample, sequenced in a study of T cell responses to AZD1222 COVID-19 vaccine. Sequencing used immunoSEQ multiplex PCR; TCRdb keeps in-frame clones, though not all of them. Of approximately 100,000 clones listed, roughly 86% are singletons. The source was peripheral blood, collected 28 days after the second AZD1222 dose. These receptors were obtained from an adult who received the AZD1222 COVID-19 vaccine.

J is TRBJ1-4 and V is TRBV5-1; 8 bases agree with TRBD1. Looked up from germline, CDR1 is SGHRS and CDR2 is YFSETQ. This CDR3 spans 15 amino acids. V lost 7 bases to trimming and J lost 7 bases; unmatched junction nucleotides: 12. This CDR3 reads CASGPQGAIGEKLFF. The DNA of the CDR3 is TGCGCCAGCGGACCCCAGGGGGCTATAGGTGAAAAACTGTTTTTT.

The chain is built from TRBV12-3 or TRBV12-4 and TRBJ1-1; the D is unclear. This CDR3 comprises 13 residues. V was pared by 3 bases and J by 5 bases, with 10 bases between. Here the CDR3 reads CASSFARETEAFF. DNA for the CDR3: TGTGCCAGCAGTTTCGCCAGAGAGACTGAAGCTTTCTTT.

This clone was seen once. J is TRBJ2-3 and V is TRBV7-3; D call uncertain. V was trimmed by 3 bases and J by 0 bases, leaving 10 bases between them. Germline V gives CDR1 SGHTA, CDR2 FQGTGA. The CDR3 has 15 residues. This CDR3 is CASSLGMTSTDTQYF. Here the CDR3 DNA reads TGTGCCAGCAGCTTGGGGATGACTAGCACAGATACGCAGTATTTT.

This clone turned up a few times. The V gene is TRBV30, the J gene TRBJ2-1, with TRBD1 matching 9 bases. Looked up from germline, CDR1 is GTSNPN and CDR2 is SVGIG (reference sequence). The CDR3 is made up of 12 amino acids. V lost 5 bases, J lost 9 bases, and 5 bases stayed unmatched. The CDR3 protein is CAWGTGLVEQFF. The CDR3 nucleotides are TGTGCCTGGGGGACAGGGTTGGTTGAGCAGTTCTTC.

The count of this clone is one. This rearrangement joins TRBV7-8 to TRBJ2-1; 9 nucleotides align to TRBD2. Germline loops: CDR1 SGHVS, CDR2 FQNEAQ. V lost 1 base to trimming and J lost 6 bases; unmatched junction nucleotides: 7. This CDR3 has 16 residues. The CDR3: CASSLVGASGTNEQFF. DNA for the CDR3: TGTGCCAGCAGCTTAGTAGGGGCTAGCGGGACCAATGAGCAGTTCTTC.

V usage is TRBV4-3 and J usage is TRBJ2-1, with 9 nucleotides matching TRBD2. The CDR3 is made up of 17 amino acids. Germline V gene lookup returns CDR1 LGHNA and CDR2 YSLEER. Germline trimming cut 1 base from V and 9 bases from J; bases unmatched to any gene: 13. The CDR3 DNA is TGCGCCAGCAGCCAAGTTCGGGCTAGCGGGGATTCCGTTGAGCAGTTCTTC. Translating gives CASSQVRASGDSVEQFF.